These T cell receptor beta chains were read from a single sample in a study of graft-versus-host responses after intestinal transplantation. The data were produced by immunoSEQ multiplex PCR, yet TCRdb's version contains in-frame clones alone and is incomplete. The sample consists of some 110,000 clones, 87% of them appearing once. Antigens for these TCRs are unknown. The source was unstimulated CD4+ T cells sorted from spleen or lymph node cells, collected before intestinal transplant. Receptors were obtained from a human donor who received an intestinal transplant. The conserved cysteine and the conserved F or W are not part of the CDR3 here.

V gene: TRBV27; J gene: TRBJ2-3; CDR3 protein: ASSATTVSDTQY
V gene: TRBV6-5; J gene: TRBJ1-2; CDR3 protein: ASSFNAFGGYT
V gene: TRBV2; J gene: TRBJ2-5; CDR3 protein: ASSGPDRGKETQY
V gene: TRBV6-1; J gene: TRBJ2-7; CDR3 protein: ASSAYGTGVEEQY
V gene: TRBV4-2; J gene: TRBJ2-2; CDR3 protein: ASSQAGRSTVGGELF
V gene: TRBV6-1; J gene: TRBJ1-3; CDR3 protein: ASSWAMSSGNTIY
V gene: TRBV7-9; J gene: TRBJ1-3; CDR3 protein: ASSRQAPGNTIY
V gene: TRBV6-6; J gene: TRBJ2-5; CDR3 protein: ASSYGGAQETQY
V gene: TRBV11-2; J gene: TRBJ1-4; CDR3 protein: ASSLGVDEKLF
V gene: TRBV9; J gene: TRBJ2-5; CDR3 protein: ASSPQGSREETQY
V gene: TRBV6-6; J gene: TRBJ2-3; CDR3 protein: ASSSGTSGADTQY
V gene: TRBV30; J gene: TRBJ1-2; CDR3 protein: AWSVGLAGVIYGYT
V gene: TRBV9; J gene: TRBJ2-7; CDR3 protein: ASSVDTYYEQY
V gene: TRBV7-3; J gene: TRBJ2-1; CDR3 protein: ASSLGGVGEQF
V gene: TRBV7-9; J gene: TRBJ2-7; CDR3 protein: ASSSTGGAGYSREQY
V gene: TRBV27; J gene: TRBJ2-5; CDR3 protein: ASSLVPVNPGLDLETQY
V gene: TRBV5-1; J gene: TRBJ1-3; CDR3 protein: ASSWDRGGNTIY
V gene: TRBV5-1; J gene: TRBJ2-3; CDR3 protein: ASSLERSSTDTQY
V gene: TRBV18; J gene: TRBJ1-1; CDR3 protein: ASSPWTGLKRQNTEAF
V gene: TRBV6-1; J gene: TRBJ2-2; CDR3 protein: ASSGETGAGELF
V gene: TRBV9; J gene: TRBJ2-1; CDR3 protein: ASSVNSLRLAGGDEQF
V gene: TRBV2; J gene: TRBJ2-5; CDR3 protein: ASTSGGDLETQY
V gene: TRBV30; J gene: TRBJ2-6; CDR3 protein: AWSGPSLWRGGHGANVLT
V gene: TRBV11-1; J gene: TRBJ2-1; CDR3 protein: ASSLAWSGSSYNEQF
V gene: TRBV10-3; J gene: TRBJ1-3; CDR3 protein: AVGGTSGNTIY
V gene: TRBV6-1; J gene: TRBJ2-5; CDR3 protein: ASSEHRSETQY
V gene: TRBV6-6; J gene: TRBJ2-5; CDR3 protein: ASSFGGPGQTQY
V gene: TRBV6-6; J gene: TRBJ1-6; CDR3 protein: ASWGGQGNTALH
V gene: TRBV19; J gene: TRBJ1-1; CDR3 protein: ASSILGRLNTEAF
V gene: TRBV5-4; J gene: TRBJ2-2; CDR3 protein: ASSIGTSGDTGELF
V gene: TRBV18; J gene: TRBJ1-5; CDR3 protein: ASSPPGDRGNQPQH
V gene: TRBV5-4; J gene: TRBJ2-5; CDR3 protein: ASSQEATPYQETQY
V gene: TRBV7-9; J gene: TRBJ2-4; CDR3 protein: ASSLGTKKDIQY
V gene: TRBV7-9; J gene: TRBJ2-5; CDR3 protein: ASSHRASGWTQY
V gene: TRBV20-1; J gene: TRBJ1-5; CDR3 protein: SALHGGPQH
V gene: TRBV5-1; J gene: TRBJ2-5; CDR3 protein: ASSLAGYQETQY
V gene: TRBV6-5; J gene: TRBJ1-3; CDR3 protein: ASSLRGPGNTIY
V gene: TRBV9; J gene: TRBJ2-5; CDR3 protein: ASSATPDRVGQETQY
V gene: TRBV19; J gene: TRBJ1-1; CDR3 protein: ATRQIHPNTEAF
V gene: TRBV18; J gene: TRBJ2-1; CDR3 protein: ASSPSGGAYNEQF
V gene: TRBV25-1; J gene: TRBJ1-4; CDR3 protein: ASSDGGNEKLF
V gene: TRBV6-5; J gene: TRBJ1-1; CDR3 protein: ASSRPHRGTAEAF
V gene: TRBV4-1; J gene: TRBJ2-1; CDR3 protein: ASSHTGLLADEQF